This is a list of T cell receptor beta chains from one sample in a study of blood T cells in healthy people across ages. TCRdb reprocessed the 5' RACE reads with MiXCR, giving one entry per CDR3 protein. This sample has hundreds of thousands of distinct CDR3 sequences, with 45% to 70% found just once. Sample: blood. These receptors came from a man aged 35 to 55 in good health. Each CDR3 is given with its conserved first and last residue. D genes are given only for firm matches. Size tells how often a clone was seen (once, few, many) or the class of an expanded clone, and some rows leave it out.

.,TRBV29-1,TRBJ1-4,14,.,TGCAGCGTCCAATCTGGGGGAACTAATGAAAAACTGTTTTTT,CSVQSGGTNEKLFF
.,TRBV28,TRBJ2-5,13,TRBD2,TGTGCCAGCAAAGGAGCGGGGGAAGAGACCCAGTACTTC,CASKGAGEETQYF
.,TRBV7-9,TRBJ2-5,15,TRBD1,TGTGCCAGCAGCCCGAAACAACAGGGGTTGAATGAGCAGTACTTC,CASSPKQQGLNEQYF
few,TRBV6-1,TRBJ2-7,13,.,TGTGCCAGCAGCTTGACTTACTCCTACGAGCAGTACTTC,CASSLTYSYEQYF
few,TRBV20-1,TRBJ2-3,10,.,TGCAGTGCAGAGATGGGTACGCAGTATTTT,CSAEMGTQYF
.,TRBV29-1,TRBJ1-1,14,.,TGCAGCGTTGATGGACAAACCACGAACACTGAAGCTTTCTTT,CSVDGQTTNTEAFF
.,TRBV30,TRBJ1-1,15,.,TGTGCCTGGAGTGTTTGGGGGATCAGGGACACTGAAGCTTTCTTT,CAWSVWGIRDTEAFF
few,TRBV3-1,TRBJ2-1,13,.,TGTGCCAGCAGCCAAGTAGGGGCGAATGAGCAGTTCTTC,CASSQVGANEQFF
few,TRBV9,TRBJ2-5,15,.,TGTGCCAGCAGCGTAGCTACCGGACCAGAGGAGACCCAGTACTTC,CASSVATGPEETQYF
.,TRBV29-1,TRBJ2-7,14,.,TGCAGCGTGGAGGACAGCCGGAAGGCCTACGAGCAGTACTTC,CSVEDSRKAYEQYF
.,TRBV13,TRBJ2-7,14,.,TGTGCCAGCAGCTTAGTCGCTAGAAGGGCCGAGCAGTACTTC,CASSLVARRAEQYF
few,TRBV6-4,TRBJ1-2,14,TRBD1,TGTGCCAGCAGTGGGGACAGGGGGTCAGATGGCTACACCTTC,CASSGDRGSDGYTF
few,TRBV30,TRBJ2-6,14,.,TGTGCCTGCCCGACCCTCACGGGGGCCAACGTCCTGACTTTC,CACPTLTGANVLTF
.,TRBV7-2,TRBJ1-1,16,TRBD1,TGTGCCAGCAGCTTAGTTATCGGACAGGGAGTCACTGAAGCTTTCTTT,CASSLVIGQGVTEAFF
.,TRBV20-1,TRBJ2-3,15,TRBD2,TGCAGTGCTGACGGGACTAGCGGGAGGGAGAATACGCAGTATTTT,CSADGTSGRENTQYF
.,TRBV10-3,TRBJ1-2,13,.,TGTGCCATCAGTGCCGATCCGGAGAGAGGCTACACCTTC,CAISADPERGYTF
.,TRBV6-2/TRBV6-3,TRBJ2-1,17,TRBD1,TGTGCCAGCACCTCGCCCGTTGAGGGGACAGGGTGGTATGAGCAGTTCTTC,CASTSPVEGTGWYEQFF
.,TRBV7-6,TRBJ1-6,17,.,TGTGCCAGCAGCTTAGGGTCCATGACAGCGACCGAATCACCCCTCCACTTT,CASSLGSMTATESPLHF
.,TRBV10-3,TRBJ2-5,15,TRBD2,TGTGCCATCAGTGATTTTGGGAGGGCACAAGAGACCCAGTACTTC,CAISDFGRAQETQYF
.,TRBV28,TRBJ2-3,16,TRBD1,TGTGCCAGCAGTGACGACAGGGGCCTTGTTGGCGATACGCAGTATTTT,CASSDDRGLVGDTQYF
.,TRBV7-2,TRBJ2-7,14,.,TGTGCCAGCAGCTTGGGCAGCTCCTACAATGAGCAGTACTTC,CASSLGSSYNEQYF
.,TRBV5-1,TRBJ2-5,16,TRBD2,TGCGCCAGCAGTCTCTCTAGCGGGGGCCCCGAGGAGACCCAGTACTTC,CASSLSSGGPEETQYF
.,TRBV4-2,TRBJ2-3,13,.,TGTGCCAGCAGCCAAGCCCCAGAAGATACGCAGTATTTT,CASSQAPEDTQYF
.,TRBV20-1,TRBJ2-5,15,TRBD1,TGCAGTGCTAGAGAGAAGACAGGGCAACAAGAGACCCAGTACTTC,CSAREKTGQQETQYF
.,TRBV7-2,TRBJ2-7,15,TRBD1,TGTGCCAGCAGCCATCTAGACAGGGAACTCTACGAGCAGTACTTC,CASSHLDRELYEQYF
.,TRBV29-1,TRBJ1-2,11,TRBD1,TGCAGCGACAGGGGCCCGAGGGGCTACACCTTC,CSDRGPRGYTF
.,TRBV5-6,TRBJ2-7,13,.,TGTGCCAGCAGCCTTCAACCCTATTACGAGCAGTACTTC,CASSLQPYYEQYF
once,TRBV20-1,TRBJ1-2,13,.,TGCAGTGCTAGAGTGTGGCAGGGAAATGGCTACACCTTC,CSARVWQGNGYTF
.,TRBV10-3,TRBJ2-7,15,.,TGTGTCATCAGTGGGTCCTTGGGGCAGAACTACGAGCAGTACTTC,CVISGSLGQNYEQYF
few,TRBV28,TRBJ1-6,12,.,TGTGCCAGCAGCCTTACCCATTCACCCCTCCACTTT,CASSLTHSPLHF
.,TRBV7-2,TRBJ2-7,15,TRBD1,TGTGCCAGCAGCTTAGTAAGGACAGGGTACTACGAGCAGTACTTC,CASSLVRTGYYEQYF
.,TRBV10-3,TRBJ1-2,14,TRBD1,TGTGCCATCGAAGTGAGACAGGGGGCGAGAGGCTACACCTTC,CAIEVRQGARGYTF
.,TRBV10-3,TRBJ2-1,19,TRBD2,TGTGCCATCGAGGGCAAGGGTAGCGGGGCTCCGAGCTCCTACAATGAGCAGTTCTTC,CAIEGKGSGAPSSYNEQFF
.,TRBV7-9,TRBJ2-2,12,.,TGTGCCAGCAGCTTATCTTCCGGGGGGCTGTTTTTT,CASSLSSGGLFF
once,TRBV29-1,TRBJ2-7,14,TRBD1,TGCAGCGTTGCCTTGGGGACAGGGTCCTACGAGCAGTACTTC,CSVALGTGSYEQYF
.,TRBV9,TRBJ2-5,14,.,TGTGCCAGCAGCGTAGTAGCGGATCGGGAGACCCAGTACTTC,CASSVVADRETQYF
few,TRBV6-5,TRBJ1-2,13,.,TGTGCCAGCAGTTGGACGGAGGACTATGGCTACACCTTC,CASSWTEDYGYTF
.,TRBV15,TRBJ2-3,17,TRBD2,TGTGCCACCAGCACGGCCATTAGCGGGGGCTCCACAGATACGCAGTATTTT,CATSTAISGGSTDTQYF
.,TRBV4-2,TRBJ1-4,15,TRBD1,TGTGCCAGCAGCCAAGAGACAGGGGGGGGGGAAAAACTGTTTTTT,CASSQETGGGEKLFF
.,TRBV29-1,TRBJ2-7,12,.,TGCAGCGTTGGGGTCACGGCGGCCGAGCAGTACTTC,CSVGVTAAEQYF
few,TRBV27,TRBJ2-7,16,.,TGTGCCAGCAGTCCCATTTACGGACAGCTTCCCTACGAGCAGTACTTC,CASSPIYGQLPYEQYF
.,TRBV20-1,TRBJ2-1,12,.,TGCAGTCTGGGGGCCTTCTACAATGAGCAGTTCTTC,CSLGAFYNEQFF
.,TRBV5-8,TRBJ2-5,14,.,TGTGCCAGCAGCCCTTTGGGGGAACGGGAGACCCAGTACTTC,CASSPLGERETQYF
.,TRBV3-1,TRBJ1-5,14,TRBD1,TGTGCCAGCAGCCTTGGACAGGCCAATCAGCCCCAGCATTTT,CASSLGQANQPQHF
.,TRBV7-9,TRBJ1-6,16,TRBD1,TGTGCCAGCAGCTTAGAGGGACAGGGAAGAGGTTCACCCCTCCACTTT,CASSLEGQGRGSPLHF
few,TRBV18,TRBJ1-2,13,.,TGTGCCAGCTCACCAAGGGACAACTATGGCTACACCTTC,CASSPRDNYGYTF
.,TRBV18,TRBJ2-1,13,.,TGTGCCAGCTCACAAAATACGTCTCCCGAGCAGTTCTTC,CASSQNTSPEQFF
.,TRBV20-1,TRBJ1-5,13,.,TGCAGTGCTAGACCCCCACTAGATCAGCCCCAGCATTTT,CSARPPLDQPQHF
.,TRBV10-3,TRBJ2-5,13,.,TGTGCCATCAGATCAGGGGGGGGTGAGACCCAGTACTTC,CAIRSGGGETQYF
once,TRBV10-2,TRBJ1-2,11,.,TGCGCCAGCAGCACTCAATATGGCTACACCTTC,CASSTQYGYTF
.,TRBV29-1,TRBJ1-1,12,.,TGCAGCGTTGTCAGGCAGACAGCAGAAGCTTTCTTT,CSVVRQTAEAFF
.,TRBV6-5,TRBJ2-3,15,.,TGTGCCAGCAGTTACGATGGAAGGGCCACAGATACGCAGTATTTT,CASSYDGRATDTQYF